This T cell receptor (beta chain) was found in a study of blood T cell repertoires in COVID-19. Trimming left V 7 bases short and J 3 bases short, with 8 bases between. The CDR3 is made up of 11 amino acids. Germline CDR1 reads SGHRS; CDR2 reads YFSETQ. This clone appeared a single time. Libraries were prepared by immunoSEQ multiplex PCR; TCRdb keeps only in-frame clonotypes and omits some of them. Of about 200,000 clones listed, 70% to 90% were seen once; the top ten hold roughly 0.91%. The receptor was derived from a man in his fifties or sixties with COVID-19, enrolled during active disease. V is TRBV5-1 and J is TRBJ2-7; unclear D gene. Sequencing input: peripheral blood. CDR3 DNA sequence: TGCGCCAGCTCGGTAGACTACGAGCAGTACTTC. Translating gives CASSVDYEQYF.